This T cell receptor (beta chain) is drawn from a study of blood T cell repertoires in COVID-19. Across the whole study: Spain, Italy and the United States supplied samples that represented acute and convalescent COVID-19. The analysed material was cDNA or gDNA that came from T cells, B-cell-depleted T cells, or PBMCs.

Authors' methods: How many nucleated cells were present was estimated from reference gene primer amplification. TCRdb's copy holds only in-frame clones and misses some; the assay was immunoSEQ multiplex PCR. The DNA was the basis for D and trimming; V, J and clone size are from that table. The repertoire has 200,000 to 250,000 clones, 84% of them found once; the top ten carry over 2.5%. The CDR3 extends over 12 amino acids. The germline gives CDR1 MNHEY, CDR2 SVGAGI. V dropped 6 bases and J dropped 11 bases, with 11 bases sitting between them. The chain employs TRBV6-5 and TRBJ1-6; D is undetermined. Material: peripheral blood. The receptor was derived from a woman aged 30 to 39 who had recovered from COVID-19. The DNA of the CDR3 is TGTGCCAGCAGCCCCAGAGGTACACCCCTCCACTTT. It codes for CASSPRGTPLHF.